This T cell receptor (beta chain) is drawn from a study of control samples from healthy donors and cancer patients. Data came from immunoSEQ multiplex PCR; TCRdb stores just in-frame clones and leaves some out. The sample carries 90,000 to 150,000 clones, roughly 88% recorded once. With 0 bases removed from V and 4 bases from J, the gap between germline ends came to 17 bases. The CDR3 is made up of 17 amino acids. The germline V gene has CDR1 SGHRS and CDR2 YFSETQ. This clone was counted once. Sequencing was carried out using blood. This sequence was found in a man aged 35-49 years in good health. The chain couples TRBV5-1 to TRBJ1-3; D gene uncertain. Written as DNA, the CDR3 is TGCGCCAGCAGCTTGGGTGGGAATCTACCCAAGGGAAACACCATATATTTT. This gives the protein CASSLGGNLPKGNTIYF. Complete variable domain (other parts from reference TRBV5-1 and TRBJ1-3): KAGVTQTPRYLIKTRGQQVTLSCSPISGHRSVSWYQQTPGQGLQFLFEYFSETQRNKGNFPGRFSGRQFSNSRSEMNVSTLELGDSALYLCASSLGGNLPKGNTIYFGEGSWLTVV.